What follows are 30 T cell receptor beta chains derived from one specimen sequenced in a study of cytomegalovirus exposure and HLA in healthy donors. PCR used 60 Vbeta primers and 13 Jbeta primers. Using immunoSEQ multiplex PCR, the repertoire was profiled, and TCRdb retains in-frame clones only, with some absent. In the table there are over 150,000 clones, about three quarters of which are singletons. The specimen sequenced was PBMCs. Receptors originate from a woman in her 30s in good health and CMV-seronegative.

This chain uses TRBV2 with TRBJ2-7; D may be TRBD2 (5 bases). From germline, CDR1 is SNHLY and CDR2 FYNNEI. The CDR3 contains 15 residues. V dropped 6 bases and J dropped 4 bases, with 19 bases sitting between them. Here the CDR3 reads CASRHSPGSFYEQYF. As DNA, the CDR3 is TGTGCCAGCAGACACTCCCCGGGATCTTTTTACGAGCAGTACTTC. Complete variable domain (other parts from reference TRBV2 and TRBJ2-7): EPEVTQTPSHQVTQMGQEVILRCVPISNHLYFYWYRQILGQKVEFLVSFYNNEISEKSEIFDDQFSVERPDGSNFTLKIRSTKLEDSAMYFCASRHSPGSFYEQYFGPGTRLTVT.

The rearrangement uses TRBV5-1 and TRBJ2-5; 12 bases line up with TRBD2. The germline V gene encodes CDR1 SGHRS and CDR2 YFSETQ. The CDR3 is 16 residues long. V was pared by 1 base and J by 4 bases, with 5 bases of the junction left unmatched. The CDR3, as DNA: TGCGCCAGCAGCTTGTCTAGCGGGGGGGCCCGAGAGACCCAGTACTTC. It translates to CASSLSSGGARETQYF.

The chain has TRBV27 and TRBJ1-5; 8 bases align to TRBD1. After removal of 6 bases from V and 0 bases from J, the junction contained 10 bases not matched to a gene. Looked up from germline, CDR1 is MNHEY and CDR2 is SMNVEV (reference sequence). CDR3 length: 17 residues. CDR3 sequence: CASRQGQEHHSNQPQHF. The DNA of the CDR3 is TGTGCCAGCAGACAGGGACAGGAGCACCATAGCAATCAGCCCCAGCATTTT.

There are a few counts of this clone. This sequence joins TRBV21-1 and TRBJ2-1; no DNA check was done on the table's D call, TRBD1. TRBV21-1 is tagged as a pseudogene. The CDR3 length is 19 residues. The CDR3 sequence: CASSKRAGSLFNSYNEQFF. CDR3 sequence (DNA): TGTGCCAGCAGCAAAAGGGCAGGGTCACTCTTCAACTCCTACAATGAGCAGTTCTTC.

The chain carries TRBV4-1 and TRBJ2-4; 8 bases map to TRBD2. Germline trimming cut 1 base from V and 7 bases from J; bases unmatched to any gene: 9. The CDR3 has 16 amino acids. Germline CDR1 reads MGHRA; CDR2 reads YSYEKL. The CDR3 DNA is TGCGCCAGCAGCCAAGGGCGACCAGCGGGAGTTAACATTCAGTACTTC. It encodes CASSQGRPAGVNIQYF.

The CDR3 is CASSQDGQGVPKYF. The CDR3 DNA is TGCGCCAGCAGCCAAGACGGACAGGGGGTTCCCAAGTACTTC. The chain combines TRBV4-1 with TRBJ2-5; 10 bases align to TRBD1. V dropped 0 bases and J dropped 12; count of bases not matched to a gene: 7. The CDR3 is made up of 14 amino acids. Per germline, CDR1 MGHRA and CDR2 YSYEKL.

The chain couples TRBV5-6 to TRBJ1-3; D is unresolved. V was trimmed by 6 bases and J by 0 bases, leaving 10 bases between them. CDR3 length: 14 amino acids. Germline CDR1 SGHDT, CDR2 YYEEEE. The CDR3 loop reads CASNHINSGNTIYF. The CDR3 DNA sequence: TGTGCCAGCAACCACATAAACTCTGGAAACACCATATATTTT.

The rearrangement joins TRBV28 to TRBJ1-1; possibly TRBD1 for D (5 bases). CDR1 and CDR2 from the germline V gene are MDHEN and SYDVKM. This CDR3 spans 13 amino acids. Deletions cut 5 bases from V and 8 bases from J, with 15 bases between. The CDR3 DNA reads as TGTGCCAGCAGTCCACGGACCTACAGGGAAGCTTTCTTT. Amino acid sequence: CASSPRTYREAFF.

V gene TRBV28 combines with J gene TRBJ2-1, with TRBD1 identical over 8 bases. Germline values: CDR1 MDHEN, CDR2 SYDVKM. This CDR3 region has 11 residues. Unmatched junction bases numbered 5, after V lost 7 bases and J lost 12 bases. The CDR3 region is CASIQGARQFF. The CDR3 DNA follows: TGTGCCAGCATCCAGGGGGCAAGGCAGTTCTTC. Full variable domain (rest looked up from reference TRBV28 and TRBJ2-1): DVKVTQSSRYLVKRTGEKVFLECVQDMDHENMFWYRQDPGLGLRLIYFSYDVKMKEKGDIPEGYSVSREKKERFSLILESASTNQTSMYLCASIQGARQFFGPGTRLTVL.

In its sample, this clone was seen a few times. V and J are TRBV11-1 and TRBJ2-7; a weak D match, TRBD2 (5 bases). Germline V gene sequence: CDR1 SGHAT, CDR2 FQDESV (reference sequence). The ends were cut back, 2 bases at V and 0 bases at J, with 11 bases in the middle. The CDR3 extends over 15 amino acids. This chain's CDR3 is CASSLNTGSSYEQYF. DNA of the CDR3: TGTGCCAGCAGCTTAAATACTGGGAGCTCCTACGAGCAGTACTTC.

The chain combines TRBV19 with TRBJ1-5; 12 bases align to TRBD1. Germline V gene data show CDR1 as LNHDA and CDR2 as SQIVND (reference sequence). V dropped 10 bases and J dropped 6; count of bases not matched to a gene: 10. The CDR3 covers 15 residues. The chain's CDR3 is CATSTGTGGTQPQHF. CDR3 DNA: TGTGCCACTTCGACGGGGACAGGGGGCACTCAGCCCCAGCATTTT.

The chain has TRBV27 and TRBJ2-5, with a tentative D call TRBD1 (6 bases). Judging by the DNA end, TRBJ2-7 fits better; the J call may be wrong. The CDR3 has 16 amino acids. The V gene's germline CDR1 is MNHEY and CDR2 SMNVEV (reference sequence). CDR3 amino acids: CASSVGGRQVPYEQYF. The CDR3 DNA reads TGTGCCAGCAGTGTCGGCGGCAGACAGGTCCCCTACGAGCAGTACTTC.

This sequence joins TRBV19 and TRBJ2-3, with a tentative D call TRBD1 (6 bases). V gave up 6 bases and J gave up 1 base, with 11 bases separating them. The CDR3 is made up of 14 amino acids. CDR1 LNHDA and CDR2 SQIVND come from the germline V gene (reference sequence). CDR3: CASSFRGGTDTQYF. CDR3 in DNA: TGTGCCAGTAGCTTCAGGGGAGGCACAGATACGCAGTATTTT.

The gene calls are TRBV28 and TRBJ1-5; no definite D call. Trimming took off 5 bases at V and 7 bases at J, with 12 bases between the two ends. The CDR3 runs to 13 residues. Looked up from germline, CDR1 is MDHEN and CDR2 is SYDVKM. The CDR3 loop reads CASSPRERQPQHF. CDR3 DNA sequence: TGTGCCAGCAGTCCTCGGGAGCGACAGCCCCAGCATTTT.

This clone was counted only a few times. The chain employs TRBV2 and TRBJ1-5, with TRBD1 identical over 8 bases. The CDR3 length is 16 residues. Germline lookup yields CDR1 SNHLY and CDR2 FYNNEI. J gave up 4 bases and V 5 bases, and 10 bases lay outside the gene matches. The CDR3 spells CASSPHGTGGNQPQHF. CDR3 coding DNA: TGTGCCAGCAGTCCCCACGGGACAGGAGGAAATCAGCCCCAGCATTTT.

This chain uses TRBV5-1 with TRBJ1-3; possibly TRBD1 for D (5 bases). Germline V gene data show CDR1 as SGHRS and CDR2 as YFSETQ. This CDR3 comprises 16 residues. The V end was cut by 2 bases, the J end by 4 bases, with 16 bases between. CDR3 DNA sequence: TGCGCCAGCAGCTTAAGGGGCGGAGGGGACGGAAACACCATATATTTT. Translated, it gives CASSLRGGGDGNTIYF.

The chain couples TRBV5-1 to TRBJ2-2, with a tentative D call TRBD1 (6 bases). V was clipped by 1 base and J by 8 bases, with 15 bases between them. From germline, CDR1 is SGHRS and CDR2 YFSETQ. This CDR3 is 15 amino acids long. The CDR3: CASSLQGSPEGELFF. CDR3 DNA: TGCGCCAGCAGCTTGCAGGGGTCCCCAGAAGGGGAGCTGTTTTTT.

The chain combines TRBV4-1 with TRBJ1-5; weak D call: TRBD1 (6 bases). Germline V gives CDR1 MGHRA, CDR2 YSYEKL. Trimming stripped 3 bases from V and 6 bases from J, with 21 bases between. CDR3 length: 17 amino acids. The DNA of the CDR3 is TGCGCCAGCAGCCATCCCGGGGGGGGCAGGGAGGGTCAGCCCCAGCATTTT. Translating gives CASSHPGGGREGQPQHF.

This clone has a single count. The chain recombines TRBV7-7 with TRBJ1-4; D gene ambiguous. The V end lost 8 bases, the J end lost 6 bases, and 10 bases lay between the germline ends. This CDR3 region has 12 residues. Germline V gives CDR1 SSHAT, CDR2 FNYEAQ (reference sequence). The CDR3 DNA sequence: TGTGCCAGCCGAGGGTCGGATGAAAAACTGTTTTTT. It yields the protein CASRGSDEKLFF.

In its sample, this clone was seen once. As DNA, the CDR3 is TGTGCCAGCAGTTTGGCAACTACGGGGAACACTGAAGCTTTCTTT. This sequence encodes CASSLATTGNTEAFF. This chain links TRBV27 with TRBJ1-1, with D uncertain. V was trimmed by 3 bases and J by 1 base, leaving 12 bases between them. Germline-derived CDR1 and CDR2 are MNHEY and SMNVEV (reference sequence). CDR3 length: 15 amino acids.

This chain joins TRBV7-3 and TRBJ2-1; 14 bases match TRBD2. CDR1 and CDR2 (germline): SGHTA, FQGTGA. The V gene end was trimmed by 4 bases and the J gene end by 5 bases; junction bases not matched to a gene: 10. The CDR3 is 18 residues long. CDR3 DNA: TGTGCCAGCAGCTCAGGGACTAGCGGGAGAGGGCGGGACAATGAGCAGTTCTTC. Translation: CASSSGTSGRGRDNEQFF. Supplemented by reference TRBV7-3 and TRBJ2-1, the full variable domain reads GAGVSQTPSNKVTEKGKYVELRCDPISGHTALYWYRQSLGQGPEFLIYFQGTGAADDSGLPNDRFFAVRPEGSVSTLKIQRTERGDSAVYLCASSSGTSGRGRDNEQFFGPGTRLTVL.

This clone came up a few times. The chain is built from TRBV9 and TRBJ2-3, with TRBD1 as a possible D gene (6 bases). Deletions cut 4 bases from V and 2 bases from J, with 11 bases between. The CDR3 consists of 14 residues. From germline, CDR1 is SGDLS and CDR2 YYNGEE. The chain's CDR3 is CASSSRDNTDTQYF. The CDR3 region has the DNA TGTGCCAGCAGCAGCCGGGACAACACAGATACGCAGTATTTT.

CDR3: CASSLDGAGSNQPQHF. CDR3 DNA sequence: TGTGCCAGCAGCTTAGATGGGGCGGGGAGCAATCAGCCCCAGCATTTT. The J gene is TRBJ1-5, the V gene TRBV7-9, with a tentative D call TRBD1 (5 bases). Deletions cut 1 base from V and 1 base from J, with 11 bases between. The germline V gene encodes CDR1 SEHNR and CDR2 FQNEAQ (reference sequence). The CDR3 is 16 amino acids.

Only a few counts were recorded for this clone. The rearrangement joins TRBV6-5 to TRBJ2-7; D might be TRBD1 (6 bases). The CDR3 covers 15 residues. Germline assignment: CDR1 MNHEY and CDR2 SVGAGI. The V gene lost 0 bases and the J gene lost 0 bases, with 9 bases spanning the gap. This CDR3 reads CASSYSWDTSYEQYF. DNA for the CDR3: TGTGCCAGCAGTTACTCATGGGACACCTCCTACGAGCAGTACTTC.

V usage is TRBV7-2 and J usage is TRBJ1-2; possibly TRBD1 for D (5 bases). This CDR3 spans 15 amino acids. Trimming shortened V by 2 bases and J by 3 bases, and 13 bases separated the two germline ends. From germline, CDR1 is SGHTA and CDR2 FQGNSA. The CDR3 region has the DNA TGTGCCAGCAGCTTAACCCCAGGGTTGGACTATGGCTACACCTTC. Protein sequence: CASSLTPGLDYGYTF.

This sequence joins TRBV6-5 and TRBJ1-5; no firm D call. Germline V gene data show CDR1 as MNHEY and CDR2 as SVGAGI. V shed 2 bases and J shed 3 bases, with 5 bases lying between them. This CDR3 is 13 amino acids long. CDR3 DNA sequence: TGTGCCAGCAGTTACGGACTCAATCAGCCCCAGCATTTT. Encoded protein: CASSYGLNQPQHF.

This CDR3 reads CASSHLGGDNEQFF. CDR3 DNA sequence: TGCGCCAGCAGCCACTTAGGAGGGGACAATGAGCAGTTCTTC. The chain links TRBV4-3 to TRBJ2-1, with D possibly matching TRBD2 (6 bases). The CDR3 is 14 amino acids. The V and J ends lost 3 bases and 5 bases respectively, with 11 bases between them. Germline V gives CDR1 LGHNA, CDR2 YSLEER.

The J gene is TRBJ1-2, the V gene TRBV7-9; unclear D gene. Germline V gives CDR1 SEHNR, CDR2 FQNEAQ (reference sequence). The CDR3 runs to 12 residues. V dropped 1 base and J dropped 10 bases, with 10 bases sitting between them. CDR3 in DNA: TGTGCCAGCAGCTTAGGGTTAAGAGACTACACCTTC. Amino acids: CASSLGLRDYTF.

V and J are TRBV11-2 and TRBJ2-5; unclear D gene. Germline loops: CDR1 SGHAT, CDR2 FQNNGV. The V end lost 5 bases, the J end lost 5 bases, and 9 bases lay between the germline ends. This CDR3 has 12 residues. The CDR3 DNA reads TGTGCCAGCAGCATCCCTTTGGAGACCCAGTACTTC. Its translation: CASSIPLETQYF.

The V and J genes are TRBV19 and TRBJ1-1; possible D gene TRBD1, 6 bases. This CDR3 spans 13 amino acids. Germline V CDR1 and CDR2: LNHDA, SQIVND (reference sequence). Trimming took 4 bases from V and 1 from J, leaving 7 bases between them. The CDR3 sequence is CASSTTGNTEAFF. As DNA, the CDR3 is TGTGCCAGTAGTACGACAGGGAACACTGAAGCTTTCTTT.